This T cell receptor beta chain was sequenced during a study of technical replicates of blood from a handful of donors. The assay was immunoSEQ multiplex PCR, and TCRdb's table has in-frame clones only and misses some. Of fewer than 110,000 clones in the sample, roughly 95% were seen once. Losses at the gene ends were 6 bases for V and 3 bases for J; bases not matched to a gene: 2. The CDR3 is 13 residues long. The germline gives CDR1 MNHNS, CDR2 SASEGT. The clonotype comes from a human donor in good health. Specimen: T cells isolated from PBMCs. The genes are TRBV6-1 and TRBJ2-7; TRBD1 matches 10 bases. CDR3 coding DNA: TGTGCCAGCAGAGGGGACAGGGGCTACGAGCAGTACTTC. This encodes CASRGDRGYEQYF.